The 21 T cell receptor beta chains in this list originate from one sample, sequenced in a study of control samples from healthy donors and cancer patients. Using immunoSEQ multiplex PCR, the repertoire was profiled, and TCRdb retains in-frame clones only, with some absent. The sample includes some 82,000 clones, 70% to 85% seen only once; the top ten take 11%. Sequencing was carried out using PBMCs. The source is a man aged 55 to 70 with head and neck cancer.

This sequence joins TRBV28 and TRBJ1-1; 8 bases line up with TRBD1. The junction had 7 bases not matched to a gene; V was cut back by 4 bases and J by 3 bases. The germline V gene has CDR1 MDHEN and CDR2 SYDVKM. This CDR3 comprises 15 residues. DNA for the CDR3: TGTGCCAGCAGTTCAGGACAGGGAGGGCACACTGAAGCTTTCTTT. It encodes CASSSGQGGHTEAFF.

This chain joins TRBV6-2 or TRBV6-3 and TRBJ2-3; D ambiguous. CDR1 MNHEY and CDR2 SVGEGT come from the germline V gene. This CDR3 is 12 amino acids long. The V end was cut by 6 bases, the J end by 8 bases, with 12 bases between. The CDR3 region has the DNA TGTGCCAGCAGCCCCTCTCCTGGTACGCAGTATTTT. Translated: CASSPSPGTQYF.

V is TRBV2 and J is TRBJ2-2; TRBD1 might be the D (6 bases). This CDR3 region has 16 residues. Germline V gives CDR1 SNHLY, CDR2 FYNNEI. Trimming took 5 bases from V and 4 from J, leaving 17 bases between them. The CDR3 protein is CASSRTVLRSTGELFF. The CDR3 coding sequence is TGTGCCAGCAGTCGGACAGTCCTTCGGAGCACCGGGGAGCTGTTTTTT.

CDR3: CASTVNEYQPQHF. For the CDR3, the DNA is TGTGCCAGTACCGTTAACGAATATCAGCCCCAGCATTTT. The chain has TRBV19 and TRBJ1-5; no definite D call. The germline V and J ends were trimmed by 7 bases and 5 bases, with 12 bases remaining between them. Looked up from germline, CDR1 is LNHDA and CDR2 is SQIVND (reference sequence). The CDR3 runs to 13 residues.

This rearrangement joins TRBV6-5 to TRBJ2-3; a weak D match, TRBD1 (6 bases). Trimming took off 7 bases at V and 3 bases at J, with 17 bases between the two ends. This CDR3 region has 15 residues. Germline lookup yields CDR1 MNHEY and CDR2 SVGAGI. The CDR3 is CASKGQLIRTDTQYF. Here the CDR3 DNA reads TGTGCCAGCAAAGGACAGCTTATAAGGACAGATACGCAGTATTTT.

The chain recombines TRBV3-1 (or the pseudogene TRBV3-2) with TRBJ2-7; D ambiguous. The CDR3 spans 12 residues. V lost 3 bases and J 2 bases, leaving 5 bases between the germline ends. Per the germline V gene, CDR1 is LGHDT and CDR2 is YNNKEL (reference sequence). The CDR3 DNA reads TGTGCCAGCAGCCACGTCACCTACGAGCAGTACTTC. Amino acids: CASSHVTYEQYF.

The chain carries TRBV5-6 and TRBJ1-4; D is unclear. Germline values: CDR1 SGHDT, CDR2 YYEEEE. Trimming removed 4 bases from V and 6 bases from J, with 13 bases in between. CDR3 length: 14 amino acids. As DNA, the CDR3 is TGTGCCAGCAGCCCAAGCCCGTCGGATGAAAAACTGTTTTTT. Protein product: CASSPSPSDEKLFF. Supplemented by reference TRBV5-6 and TRBJ1-4, the full variable domain reads DAGVTQSPTHLIKTRGQQVTLRCSPKSGHDTVSWYQQALGQGPQFIFQYYEEEERQRGNFPDRFSGHQFPNYSSELNVNALLLGDSALYLCASSPSPSDEKLFFGSGTQLSVL.

This chain connects TRBV11-2 to TRBJ2-7; TRBD1 aligns across 9 bases. Germline values: CDR1 SGHAT, CDR2 FQNNGV. The CDR3 is 15 amino acids. V shed 4 bases and J 3 bases; nucleotides not matched to a gene: 7. CDR3 sequence reads: CASSSPGQGHYEQYF. The CDR3 DNA follows: TGTGCCAGCAGCTCCCCGGGACAGGGTCACTACGAGCAGTACTTC. Full variable domain (outside the CDR3, taken from reference TRBV11-2 and TRBJ2-7): EAGVAQSPRYKIIEKRQSVAFWCNPISGHATLYWYQQILGQGPKLLIQFQNNGVVDDSQLPKDRFSAERLKGVDSTLKIQPAKLEDSAVYLCASSSPGQGHYEQYFGPGTRLTVT.

This chain uses TRBV28 with TRBJ2-7; 8 bases map to TRBD2. CDR3 length: 14 amino acids. The germline V gene encodes CDR1 MDHEN and CDR2 SYDVKM. Trimming removed 6 bases from V and 6 bases from J; junction bases left unmatched: 10. The CDR3, as DNA: TGTGCCAGCAGCTTAGCGGGAACGGGGTCCGAGCAGTACTTC. This codes for CASSLAGTGSEQYF.

The chain couples TRBV3-1 (or the pseudogene TRBV3-2) to TRBJ1-1; D possibly corresponds to TRBD1 (6 bases). The V gene lost 4 bases and the J gene lost 4 bases, with 13 bases spanning the gap. This CDR3 is built from 14 residues. Germline loops: CDR1 LGHDT, CDR2 YNNKEL (reference sequence). CDR3 DNA sequence: TGTGCCAGCAGCCGTGGGGGCAGGAGCACTGAAGCTTTCTTT. It encodes CASSRGGRSTEAFF.

The gene calls are TRBV30 and TRBJ2-1; 8 bases align to TRBD2. Unmatched junction bases numbered 6, after V lost 3 bases and J lost 5 bases. The CDR3 contains 14 residues. CDR1 is GTSNPN, CDR2 SVGIG, per germline (reference sequence). For the CDR3, the DNA is TGTGCCTGGAGGGTAAGCGGGGGAAACAATGAGCAGTTCTTC. Amino acids: CAWRVSGGNNEQFF. The entire variable domain, with the rest obtained from reference TRBV30 and TRBJ2-1, is as follows: SQTIHQWPATLVQPVGSPLSLECTVEGTSNPNLYWYRQAAGRGLQLLFYSVGIGQISSEVPQNLSASRPQDRQFILSSKKLLLSDSGFYLCAWRVSGGNNEQFFGPGTRLTVL.

The gene calls are TRBV5-1 and TRBJ1-6; D is possibly TRBD1 (6 bases). Germline V lookup: CDR1 SGHRS, CDR2 YFSETQ. The CDR3 sequence is 14 residues long. With 5 bases removed from V and 8 bases from J, the gap between germline ends came to 14 bases. In nucleotides, the CDR3 is TGCGCCAGCAGTCGGGGGGACACGGATTCACCCCTCCACTTT. It is translated as CASSRGDTDSPLHF.

The chain recombines TRBV3-1 (or the pseudogene TRBV3-2) with TRBJ2-7; 7 bases are a match to TRBD2. The ends lost 2 bases at V and 4 bases at J; junction bases unmatched: 2. This CDR3 contains 13 residues. Looked up from germline, CDR1 is LGHDT and CDR2 is YNNKEL (reference sequence). The CDR3 DNA is TGTGCCAGCAGCCAACAGGGAGGGTACGAGCAGTACTTC. Amino acid sequence: CASSQQGGYEQYF.

This chain links TRBV12-3 or TRBV12-4 with TRBJ1-6, with D unresolved. V gave up 5 bases and J gave up 12 bases, with 14 bases separating them. The CDR3 totals 13 residues. CDR3 loop: CASSPQTFGPLHF. CDR3 DNA sequence: TGTGCCAGCAGTCCGCAGACATTCGGACCCCTCCACTTT.

The J gene is TRBJ1-5, the V gene TRBV4-1; no definite D call. The CDR3 totals 15 residues. The germline V gene encodes CDR1 MGHRA and CDR2 YSYEKL. Deletions cut 7 bases from V and 4 bases from J, with 17 bases between. The CDR3 here is CASNHGVEANQPQHF. CDR3 coding DNA: TGCGCCAGCAACCACGGGGTAGAGGCTAATCAGCCCCAGCATTTT.

This clone was seen once. CDR3 protein: CATSFGQDPNQPQHF. The CDR3 nucleotides read TGTGCCACCAGTTTTGGACAGGATCCGAATCAGCCCCAGCATTTT. The chain is built from TRBV15 and TRBJ1-5, with 7 positions matching TRBD1. The ends lost 6 bases at V and 4 bases at J; junction bases unmatched: 9. CDR1 is LNHNV and CDR2 is YYDKDF in the germline V gene (reference sequence). The CDR3 extends over 15 amino acids.

The V and J genes are TRBV6-5 and TRBJ2-7, with TRBD2 as a possible D gene (5 bases). Per the germline V gene, CDR1 is MNHEY and CDR2 is SVGAGI. V gave up 2 bases and J gave up 2 bases, with 10 bases separating them. The CDR3 is 14 residues long. The CDR3 protein is CASSYSGGPYEQYF. In DNA form, the CDR3 reads TGTGCCAGCAGTTACAGTGGCGGGCCCTACGAGCAGTACTTC.

The chain uses TRBV18 and TRBJ1-1; possible D gene TRBD1, 5 bases. The V gene lost 3 bases and the J gene lost 5 bases, with 7 bases spanning the gap. The CDR3 length is 12 residues. Germline V gives CDR1 KGHSH, CDR2 LQKENI. CDR3 sequence reads: CASSPGETEAFF. As DNA, the CDR3 is TGTGCCAGCTCACCGGGGGAAACTGAAGCTTTCTTT.

The chain employs TRBV6-5 and TRBJ1-4; 7 positions agree with TRBD1. This CDR3 is built from 14 residues. Germline V lookup: CDR1 MNHEY, CDR2 SVGAGI. Losses at the gene ends were 5 bases for V and 7 bases for J; bases not matched to a gene: 7. This CDR3 reads CASSQQGRAEKLFF. DNA of the CDR3: TGTGCCAGCAGTCAACAGGGGCGCGCTGAAAAACTGTTTTTT.

The rearrangement links TRBV6-5 to TRBJ1-3; 8 nucleotides align to TRBD1. Germline V gives CDR1 MNHEY, CDR2 SVGAGI. The length of the CDR3 is 14 residues. J lost 6 bases, V lost 6 bases, and 7 bases had no gene match. The CDR3 nucleotides are TGTGCCAGCAGCCTCAGGGGGCCTGTAAACACCATATATTTT. The encoded protein is CASSLRGPVNTIYF.

This chain joins TRBV9 and TRBJ2-4, with 7 bases identical to TRBD1. Trimming took 4 bases from V and 6 from J; bases not matched to a gene: 4. The CDR3 is 13 residues long. The germline V gene encodes CDR1 SGDLS and CDR2 YYNGEE. The CDR3 DNA is TGTGCCAGCAGCACGACAGGGTCAAACATTCAGTACTTC. This translates into CASSTTGSNIQYF. Full variable domain (missing parts from reference TRBV9 and TRBJ2-4): DSGVTQTPKHLITATGQRVTLRCSPRSGDLSVYWYQQSLDQGLQFLIQYYNGEERAKGNILERFSAQQFPDLHSELNLSSLELGDSALYFCASSTTGSNIQYFGAGTRLSVL.